The present TCR beta chain was sequenced within a study of post-analysis software for immune sequencing data (dated by TCRdb to between 2014 and 2017). Regarding the research as a whole: The recorded disease courses included relapsing-remitting, secondary progressive and progressive-relapsing multiple sclerosis, and some patients had no subtype annotation. A subset of samples was prepared in parallel using single-end sample barcoding, then pooled and co-amplified after Illumina adapter ligation. The patient repertoires were compared against more than 10 previously published healthy control repertoires obtained from donors aged roughly 6 to 25 years. What the authors observed across the whole study: When samples were clustered directly using the F measure, samples prepared in the same batch co-clustered strongly, which prompted a batch-effect correction. Patients showed significantly higher frequencies than controls for several TRBV segments, among them TRBV5-6, TRBV5-1 and TRBV20-1. Normalized Chao1 diversity was significantly lower in multiple sclerosis patients than controls, suggesting substantial peripheral T-cell clonal expansion. The multiple sclerosis patient group was slightly younger than the control group.

CDR3 length: 13 amino acids, cysteine to phenylalanine. The read is trimmed to its CDR3 DNA, 39 bases read in frame from base 1. V is clipped by 5 bases and J by 4 bases, and the sequence between their germline boundaries is 10 bases long. In the case of this clonotype: This clone's antigen is unknown. The input lacks base qualities; no much larger clone sits a single base away.

The method was PCR. TCRdb lists the instrument as Illumina HiSeq 2500. To reduce PCR and sequencing biases, unique molecular identifiers were incorporated into the TCR beta cDNA libraries. Approximately 500,000 cDNA molecules were obtained per 1 to 10 million input T cells, so each molecule approximated one T cell. Patient libraries were prepared and sequenced with the same protocol used for the earlier healthy control dataset. Samples belonging to the same batch were prepared together, multiplexed and sequenced on a shared HiSeq lane. Per the original workflow: Raw barcoded reads were processed with MIGEC, and single-read molecular identifier groups were discarded before consensus assembly and CDR3 extraction. Clonotype tables were post-analysed with VDJtools, and diversity was normalized by down-sampling all datasets to the smallest sample size. To correct batch-related cross-sample contamination, repertoire overlap clustering matched CDR3 amino acid sequences but not nucleotide sequences. TCRdb cleaned the public reads at Q25 with fastp, built clones with MiXCR and kept in-frame beta chains. Rows are combined by CDR3 protein, so each entry shows the most common genes and DNA. TCRdb's processing, not the authors', yielded these V and J calls. Recorded for this sample are approximately 730,000 distinct CDR3 sequences; approximately 44% of them occurred a single time. The top ten clonotypes cover 4% to 5% of the sample.

To demonstrate the VDJtools post-analysis software, TCR beta repertoires were profiled from the peripheral blood of about a dozen young patients with multiple sclerosis. The multiple sclerosis patients were children and adolescents between roughly 6 and 17 years of age. This chain is built from TRBV12-3 or TRBV12-4 and TRBJ2-3; perhaps TRBD1 is the D gene, with 5 bases matching. This receptor was taken from a girl aged 5-17 years with multiple sclerosis. Sequencing used blood. At the DNA level, the sequence is TGTGCCAGCAGTCCAGGGTACCCAGATACGCAGTATTTT. Translated, it gives CASSPGYPDTQYF.